The clone carrying this T cell receptor (beta chain) was seen once. What it binds is not known. Sequenced by immunoSEQ multiplex PCR; TCRdb stores in-frame clones only, minus some. The sample consists of about 460,000 clones, approximately 90% of them appearing once. Treatment meaning: some 20 received Ad26.COV2.S at low or high dose, single or two shots; about 5 received placebo; per-sample allocation not given. Vaccine and placebo recipients were sampled on day 63 after the first injection. A Boston adult aged 18-55 years was the donor. The sample belongs to a study of Ad26.COV2.S vaccination and SARS-CoV-2 variants. Findings and limits, study-wide: Total T cell responses may have been underestimated by the TCR breadth and depth analyses.

Trimming stripped 1 base from V and 10 bases from J, with 14 bases between. Germline V gives CDR1 LNHNV, CDR2 YYDKDF (reference sequence). This CDR3 spans 15 amino acids. The chain joins TRBV15 to TRBJ1-6; a possible D gene is TRBD1 (5 bases). The clonotype comes from a person aged 18 to 65 who received the Ad26.COV2.S COVID-19 vaccine or a placebo. Source: peripheral blood, taken in a trial of Ad26.COV2.S vaccine versus placebo. The CDR3 DNA follows: TGTGCCACCAGCAGAGTGGGGCAGATGGGGTCACCCCTCCACTTT. Its protein product is CATSRVGQMGSPLHF.